The source of this T cell receptor (beta chain) is a study of T cell clones after liver transplantation (dated by TCRdb to about 2019). With regard to the full study: The samples were obtained from ITN030ST, a randomized trial that attempted immunosuppression withdrawal within 2 years after liver transplantation. Donor-reactive T cell clones were identified using TCRbeta sequencing after a pre-transplant mixed lymphocyte reaction and were then followed in post-transplant blood. Third party-reactive TCRbeta sequences from pre-transplant MLRs were also identified as an antigen-independent comparator for donor-reactive sequences. Of the eight recipients, a few were HCV-positive, while the remaining recipients had been transplanted for non-autoimmune, non-viral indications. Subjects received no induction therapy and standard immunosuppression until randomization at 12-24 months post-transplant. Tolerance meant complete immunosuppression withdrawal for at least one year without liver enzymes rising beyond twice the upper limit of normal. Blood samples were collected pre-transplant, then pre-randomization ahead of withdrawal, and finally post-randomization once withdrawal had either been completed or failed. The studied cohort comprised 8 liver transplant recipients, 3 classified as tolerant and 5 as non-tolerant.

Of note for this clone: The antigen this receptor binds is unknown. Per-base quality was not reported, and no clone a single base away is much larger than it.

Study-wide findings and limitations: Once repertoire turnover was taken into account, donor-reactive detection showed a significant reduction for CD4 in 7 of 8 subjects and for CD8 in 8 of 8. In most of the 8 subjects, regardless of tolerance or HCV status, circulating donor-reactive CD4 TCRbeta sequences dropped significantly post-transplant. Because of small, heterogeneous patient numbers and non-standardized post-transplant time points, the conclusions were only preliminary. Because allograft tissue specimens were not available, migration of donor-reactive T cells into the graft, rather than deletion, may have occurred. Low numbers of available donor cells limited the measurable donor-reactive repertoire in a couple of subjects. Donor-reactive sequences decreased more than third party-reactive sequences, which suggests partial antigen-specific deletion that was not related to withdrawal success.

Unstimulated PBMCs, after thawing, were stained for CD3, CD4 and CD8 and then FACS-sorted into CD3+CD4+ and CD3+CD8+ populations. All 8 studied subjects were randomized to withdrawal of immunosuppression. The Qiagen DNeasy Blood and Tissue Kit was used for isolation of genomic DNA. High-throughput TCRbeta CDR3 sequencing of frozen genomic DNA was performed by immunoSEQ, with PCR amplification, mapping, bias correction and internal controls included. The published analysis was carried out like this. Productive rearrangements were retained, and unique TCRbeta sequences were defined by the CDR3 nucleotide sequence together with the V and J gene. Donor-reactive sequences required at least 5-fold expansion in CFSE-low cells versus unstimulated pre-transplant cells and at least 0.01% frequency. Minimum frequency thresholds were set for each subject on the basis of the unstimulated sample with the lowest template count, so that a detection power of at least 90% was ensured. Jensen-Shannon divergence between the top 1000 TCRbeta sequences post-transplant and pre-transplant was used to measure repertoire turnover. Two-sided Fisher's exact tests were used to test for changes in how often donor-reactive sequences were detected. TCRdb took over this immuneACCESS table, retaining in-frame rearrangements with V and J assigned. Such tables are incomplete; in checked studies, under half of the missing clones stem from an unresolved V gene, and the remainder is unexplained. That table gives V, J and clone size, and the DNA gave D and trimming. A total of thousands of clones appear in this sample, around three quarters of them only once. The ten most abundant clones make up 37% of the sample.

The sequence came from a human patient who received a liver transplant. After a transplant, some T cells may have been passed on by the graft donor. Sequenced material: CD8+ T cells from blood, taken 24 months after liver transplant.

The CDR3 protein is CASSYTALETQYF. The nucleotides read TGTGCCAGCAGCTACACGGCTCTGGAGACCCAGTACTTC. The chain joins TRBV11-3 to TRBJ2-5; no confident D gene assignment can be made. V loses 4 bases of germline sequence and J loses 5 bases, and the interval between the two ends is 11 bases. CDR1 and CDR2, looked up from the germline V gene, are SGHNT and YENEEA. Counted from cysteine to phenylalanine, this CDR3 has 13 amino acids. The sequence is cut down to CDR3 DNA, 39 bases in frame from base 1.